The T cell receptor (beta chain) described here comes from a study of blood T cells in healthy people across ages. It was with a sample-barcoded 5' primer and a J-beta primer mix that a second PCR of roughly 6 to 11 cycles was run. In TCRdb, the 5' RACE reads were re-called with MiXCR into one record per CDR3 protein. The data contain fewer than 900,000 distinct CDR3 sequences, about half of them singletons. Each donor had roughly 10 milliliters of peripheral blood drawn. The V gene lost 6 bases and the J gene lost 0 bases, with 19 bases spanning the gap. CDR1 and CDR2 (germline): DFQATT, SNEGSKA (reference sequence). The CDR3 contains 16 residues.

The sequence came from a woman aged 60 to 75 in good health. Material for sequencing was blood. This chain joins TRBV20-1 and TRBJ2-3; tentatively, D is TRBD2 (5 bases). In DNA, the CDR3 is TGCAGTGCAAGGCCTAGGCGGGTCCTAAGCACAGATACGCAGTATTTT. It is translated as CSARPRRVLSTDTQYF.